This TCR beta chain was identified in a study of technical replicates of blood from several donors (dated by TCRdb to 2016 to 2017). Concerning this clone: Its antigen target is currently unknown. The record has no base qualities; no much larger clone is one base away.

A distance of 8 bases separates the germline ends of V and J, which lose 2 bases and 3 bases respectively. The CDR3 starts with the cysteine, ends with the phenylalanine, and has 13 residues. The read is trimmed to its CDR3 DNA, 39 bases read in frame from base 1. The germline V gene specifies SGHTS as CDR1 and YDEGEE as CDR2. To prepare the library, the immunoSEQ multiplex PCR assay was applied. In TCRdb, the immuneACCESS table is reduced to in-frame sequences with V and J assigned. These tables do not hold every clone; where another copy was compared, an unresolved V gene accounts for under half, and the others remain unexplained. This sample is represented by more than 65,000 clones; 75% to 95% of them were singletons. The ten largest clones represent 0.35% to 0.45% of the sample.

The receptor was derived from a human donor in good health. Some clones in this sample may be carry-over from other donors' samples. The V gene is TRBV5-8 and the J gene is TRBJ1-1; the D region possibly corresponds to TRBD1 (5 bases align). The specimen was T cells isolated from PBMCs. The CDR3: CASSLAGYTEAFF. The bases read TGTGCCAGCAGCTTAGCAGGGTACACTGAAGCTTTCTTT. Reference TRBV5-8 and TRBJ1-1 genes cover what lies past the CDR3, so the full variable domain is EAGVTQSPTHLIKTRGQQATLRCSPISGHTSVYWYQQALGLGLQFLLWYDEGEERNRGNFPPRFSGRQFPNYSSELNVNALELEDSALYLCASSLAGYTEAFFGQGTRLTVV.